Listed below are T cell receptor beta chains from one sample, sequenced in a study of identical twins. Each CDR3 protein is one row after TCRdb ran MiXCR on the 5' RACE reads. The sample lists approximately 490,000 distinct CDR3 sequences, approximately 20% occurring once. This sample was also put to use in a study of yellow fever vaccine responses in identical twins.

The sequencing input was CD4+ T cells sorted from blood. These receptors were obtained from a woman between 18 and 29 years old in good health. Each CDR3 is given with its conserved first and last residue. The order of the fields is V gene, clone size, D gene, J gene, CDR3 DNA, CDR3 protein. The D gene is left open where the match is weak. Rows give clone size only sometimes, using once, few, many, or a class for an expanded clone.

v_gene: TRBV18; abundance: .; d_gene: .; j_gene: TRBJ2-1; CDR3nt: TGTGCCAGCTCACCGGGGCTTGGGAATGAGCAGTTCTTC; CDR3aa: CASSPGLGNEQFF
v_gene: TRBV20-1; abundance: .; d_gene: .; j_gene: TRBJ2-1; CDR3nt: TGCAGTGCTAGTACCGGGCCCCCTCTAAATGAGCAGTTCTTC; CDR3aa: CSASTGPPLNEQFF
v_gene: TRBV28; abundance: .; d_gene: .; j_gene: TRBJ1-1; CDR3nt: TGTGCCACCAAGTGGTTTATGAACACTGAAGCTTTCTTT; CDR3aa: CATKWFMNTEAFF
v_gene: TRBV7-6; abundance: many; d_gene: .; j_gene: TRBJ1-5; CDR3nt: TGTGCCAGCAGCTTAGACAGCAATCAGCCCCAGCATTTT; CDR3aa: CASSLDSNQPQHF
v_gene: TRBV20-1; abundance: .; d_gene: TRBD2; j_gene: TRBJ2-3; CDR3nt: TGCAGTGTTAAAACTAGCGGGGCTGGAGATACGCAGTATTTT; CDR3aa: CSVKTSGAGDTQYF
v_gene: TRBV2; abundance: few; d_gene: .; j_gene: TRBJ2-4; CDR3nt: TGTGCCAGCAGTGATCACAGAGCGCGGGACATTCAGTACTTC; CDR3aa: CASSDHRARDIQYF
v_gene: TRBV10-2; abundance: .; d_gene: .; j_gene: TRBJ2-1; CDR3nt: TGCGCCAGCAGTGAGGGCAATGAGCAGTTCTTC; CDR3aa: CASSEGNEQFF
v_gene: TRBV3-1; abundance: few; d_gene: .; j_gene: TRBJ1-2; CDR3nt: TGTGCCAGCAGCCAAATCTTCGGGTTACAGAGGTGGGGTGGCTACACCTTC; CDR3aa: CASSQIFGLQRWGGYTF
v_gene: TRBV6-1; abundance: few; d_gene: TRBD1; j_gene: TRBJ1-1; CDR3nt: TGTGCCAGCAGTGCGTTGGGACAGGGGATCATGAACACTGAAGCTTTCTTT; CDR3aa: CASSALGQGIMNTEAFF
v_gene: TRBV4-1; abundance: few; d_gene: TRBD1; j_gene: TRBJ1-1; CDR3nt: TGCGCCAGCAGCCGACCGGGACAGGGATTATTCTTT; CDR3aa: CASSRPGQGLFF
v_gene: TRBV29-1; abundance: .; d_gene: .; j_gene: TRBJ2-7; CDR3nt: TGCAGCGTTGAAGAAGGGTGGTGGCACAGGTTCGCCTACGAGCAGTACTTC; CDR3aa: CSVEEGWWHRFAYEQYF
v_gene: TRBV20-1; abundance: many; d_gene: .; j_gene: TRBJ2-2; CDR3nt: TGCAGTGCTAGGTCGGGAGCTACACCAGGGGAGCTGTTTTTT; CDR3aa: CSARSGATPGELFF
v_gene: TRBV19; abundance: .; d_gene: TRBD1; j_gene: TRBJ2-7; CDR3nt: TGTGCCAGTAAAGGAGGACAGGGGGCTGGGTACGAGCAGTACTTC; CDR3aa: CASKGGQGAGYEQYF
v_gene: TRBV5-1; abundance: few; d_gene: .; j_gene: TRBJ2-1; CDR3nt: TGCGCCAGCAGCTTGTCCAAGGCGAGCTCCTACAATGAGCAGTTCTTC; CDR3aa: CASSLSKASSYNEQFF
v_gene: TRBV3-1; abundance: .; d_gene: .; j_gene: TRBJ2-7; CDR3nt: TGTGCCAGCAGCCAAGATTGGCGGAGTAATTACGAGCAGTACTTC; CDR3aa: CASSQDWRSNYEQYF
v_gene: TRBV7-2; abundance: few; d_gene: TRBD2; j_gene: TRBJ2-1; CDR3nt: TGTGCCAGCAGCCTCATTCGACTAGCGGGAAGGGGTGAGCAGTTCTTC; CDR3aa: CASSLIRLAGRGEQFF
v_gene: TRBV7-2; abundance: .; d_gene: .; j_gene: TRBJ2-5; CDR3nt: TGTGCCAGCAGCTTGTACGGGGTGGGGGCCAAGATGGAGACCCAGTACTTC; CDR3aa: CASSLYGVGAKMETQYF
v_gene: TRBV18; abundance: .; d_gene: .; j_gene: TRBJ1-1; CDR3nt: TGTGCCAGCTCACCGGGTGTGGTTACTGAAGCTTTCTTT; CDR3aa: CASSPGVVTEAFF
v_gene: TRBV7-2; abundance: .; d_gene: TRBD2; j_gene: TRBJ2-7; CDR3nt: TGTGCCAGCAGCTCAAGGGAGACTAGCGGTTCCTACGAGCAGTACTTC; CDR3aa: CASSSRETSGSYEQYF
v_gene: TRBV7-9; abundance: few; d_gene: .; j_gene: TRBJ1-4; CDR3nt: TGTGCCAGCACCTCCGAACCGAGGAGGGAAAAACTGTTTTTT; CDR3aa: CASTSEPRREKLFF
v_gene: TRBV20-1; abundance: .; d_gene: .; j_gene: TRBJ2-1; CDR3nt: TGCAGTGCTAGTGTCGGAAAAGGGGAGCAGTTCTTC; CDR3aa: CSASVGKGEQFF
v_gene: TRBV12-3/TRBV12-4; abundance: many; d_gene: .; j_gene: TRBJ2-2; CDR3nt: TGTGCCAGCAGTTTAAGGACGAACACCGGGGAGCTGTTTTTT; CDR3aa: CASSLRTNTGELFF
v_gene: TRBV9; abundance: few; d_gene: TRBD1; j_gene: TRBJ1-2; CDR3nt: TGTGCCAGCAGCGTCCGGGACAGGGGAGACTATGGCTACACCTTC; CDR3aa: CASSVRDRGDYGYTF
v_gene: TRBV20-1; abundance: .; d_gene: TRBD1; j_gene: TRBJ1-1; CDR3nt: TGCAGTGCTAGAGATGGGACAGGCCGGATCACTGAAGCTTTCTTT; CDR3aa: CSARDGTGRITEAFF
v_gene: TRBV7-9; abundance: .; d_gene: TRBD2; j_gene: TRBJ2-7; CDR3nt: TGTGCCAGCAGCCCCAGCGGGAGAGTCTACGAGCAGTACTTC; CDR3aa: CASSPSGRVYEQYF
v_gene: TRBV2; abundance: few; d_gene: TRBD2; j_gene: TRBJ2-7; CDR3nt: TGTGCCAGCAGACAACTAGCGTCTCAGCGTCAGTACTTC; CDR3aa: CASRQLASQRQYF
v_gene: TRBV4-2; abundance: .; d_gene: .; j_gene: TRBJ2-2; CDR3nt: TGTGCCAGCAGCCAACAGCGAGTCTCGGCTGGCGGGGAGCTGTTTTTT; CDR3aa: CASSQQRVSAGGELFF
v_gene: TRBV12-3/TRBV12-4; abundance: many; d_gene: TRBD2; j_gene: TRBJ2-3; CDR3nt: TGTGCCAGCAGTAAGGGACTAGCGGGAGGAGATACGCAGTATTTT; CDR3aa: CASSKGLAGGDTQYF
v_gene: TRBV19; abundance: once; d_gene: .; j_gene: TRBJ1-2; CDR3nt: TGTGCCAGTAGTCCCCGTCAGCTGCACTACACCTTC; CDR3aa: CASSPRQLHYTF
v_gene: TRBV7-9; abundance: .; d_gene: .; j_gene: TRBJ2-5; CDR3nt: TGTGCCAGCAGCTTTTTTACCCTCAGATTTGTACGAGAGACCCAGTACTTC; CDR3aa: CASSFFTLRFVRETQYF
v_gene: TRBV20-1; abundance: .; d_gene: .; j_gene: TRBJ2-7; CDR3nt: TGCAGTGCTAGAGATCCGGTCGGCTCCTACGAGCAGTACTTC; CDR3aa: CSARDPVGSYEQYF
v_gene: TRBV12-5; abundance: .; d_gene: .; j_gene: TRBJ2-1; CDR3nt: TGTGCTAGTGGTCCTCCCAATGAGCAGTTCTTC; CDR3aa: CASGPPNEQFF
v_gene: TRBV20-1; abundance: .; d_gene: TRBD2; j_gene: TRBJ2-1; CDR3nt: TGCAGTGCTAGAGAAACGGGGGGGGACCGCTACAATGAGCAGTTCTTC; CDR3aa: CSARETGGDRYNEQFF
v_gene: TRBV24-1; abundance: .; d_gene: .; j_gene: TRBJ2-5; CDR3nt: TGTGCCACCAGTGACCGACAGAAAGAGACCCAGTACTTC; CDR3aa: CATSDRQKETQYF
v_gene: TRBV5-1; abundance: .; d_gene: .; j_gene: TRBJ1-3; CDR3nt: TGCGCCAGCAGCTTGGCCTCCTCGGGTGGAAACACCATATATTTT; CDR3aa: CASSLASSGGNTIYF
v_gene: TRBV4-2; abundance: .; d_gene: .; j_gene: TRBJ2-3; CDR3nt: TGTGCCAGCAGCCAAGATCAAGGCACCAACACAGATACGCAGTATTTT; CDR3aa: CASSQDQGTNTDTQYF
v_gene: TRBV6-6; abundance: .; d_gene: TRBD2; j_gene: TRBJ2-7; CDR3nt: TGTGCCAGCTGCCTAGCGGGAACGGATGAGCAGTACTTC; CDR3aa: CASCLAGTDEQYF
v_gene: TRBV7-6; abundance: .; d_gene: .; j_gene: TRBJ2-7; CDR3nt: TGTGCCAGCAGCCTGGGCCCGACGGAGAGACGAAGCGAGCAGTACTTC; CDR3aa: CASSLGPTERRSEQYF
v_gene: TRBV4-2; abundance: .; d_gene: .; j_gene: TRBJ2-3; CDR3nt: TGTGCCAGCAGCCAAGTAGCGGAAAGCACAGATACGCAGTATTTT; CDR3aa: CASSQVAESTDTQYF
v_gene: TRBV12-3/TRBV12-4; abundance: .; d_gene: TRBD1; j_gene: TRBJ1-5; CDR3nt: TGTGCCAGCAGTGGGACAGGGGATGGCAATCAGCCCCAGCATTTT; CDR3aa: CASSGTGDGNQPQHF
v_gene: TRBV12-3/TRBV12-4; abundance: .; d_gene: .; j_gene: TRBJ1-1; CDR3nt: TGTGCCAGCAGTTTAGGGCAACCGGGGACTGAAGCTTTCTTT; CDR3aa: CASSLGQPGTEAFF
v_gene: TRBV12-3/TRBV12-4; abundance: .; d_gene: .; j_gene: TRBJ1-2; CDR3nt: TGTGCCAGCAGTTCCTATTTCAGCTATGGCTACACCTTC; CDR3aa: CASSSYFSYGYTF
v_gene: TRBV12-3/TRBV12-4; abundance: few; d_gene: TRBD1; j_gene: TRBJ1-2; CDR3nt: TGTGCCAGCAGCCCAATAGGGGGCCTGGACCGTAATGGCTACACCTTC; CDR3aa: CASSPIGGLDRNGYTF
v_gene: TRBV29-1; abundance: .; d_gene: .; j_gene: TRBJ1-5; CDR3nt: TGCAGCGTTGGTGGAGGGGGTCAGCCCCAGCATTTT; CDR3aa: CSVGGGGQPQHF
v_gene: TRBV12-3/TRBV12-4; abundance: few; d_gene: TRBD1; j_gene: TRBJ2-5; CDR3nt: TGTGCCAGCAGACCGGGACAGGGTAGGATGGAGACCCAGTACTTC; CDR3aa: CASRPGQGRMETQYF
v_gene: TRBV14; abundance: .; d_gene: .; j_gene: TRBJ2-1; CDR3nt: TGTGCCAGCAGCCAAGCGGGAGCCCCTCTGTATGAGCAGTTCTTC; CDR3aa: CASSQAGAPLYEQFF
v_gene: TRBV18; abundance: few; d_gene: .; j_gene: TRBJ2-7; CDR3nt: TGTGCCAGCTCACGGGACCTTCAAAGCTCCTACGAGCAGTACTTC; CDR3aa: CASSRDLQSSYEQYF
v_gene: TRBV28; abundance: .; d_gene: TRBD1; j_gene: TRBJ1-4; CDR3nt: TGTGCCAGCAGTCCACGACAGGGTCGAAAACTGTTTTTT; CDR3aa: CASSPRQGRKLFF
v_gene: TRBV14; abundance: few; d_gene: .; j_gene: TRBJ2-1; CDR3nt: TGTGCCAGCAGCCAAGATGCCACGACTTTGTCGTTCTTC; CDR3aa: CASSQDATTLSFF
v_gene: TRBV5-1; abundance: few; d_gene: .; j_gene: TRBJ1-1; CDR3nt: TGCGCCAGCAGCTTGGAGGGGAGTAACACTGAAGCTTTCTTT; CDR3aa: CASSLEGSNTEAFF
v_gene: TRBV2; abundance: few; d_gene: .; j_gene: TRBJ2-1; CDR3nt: TGTGCCAGCAGTGAAGTAACAGGGAAGGTGTACAATGAGCAGTTCTTC; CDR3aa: CASSEVTGKVYNEQFF
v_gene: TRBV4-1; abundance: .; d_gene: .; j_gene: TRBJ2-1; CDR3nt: TGCGCCAGCAGCCAAGAAAGGGCCTCCTCGAAGCAGTTCTTC; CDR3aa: CASSQERASSKQFF
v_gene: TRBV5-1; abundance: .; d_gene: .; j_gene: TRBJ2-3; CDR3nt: TGCGCCAGCAGCTTGGAGTGGGGCAGCACAGATACGCAGTATTTT; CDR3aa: CASSLEWGSTDTQYF